One T cell receptor beta chain is described in this entry. Antigen unknown. This sample is part of a study of long-term antiretroviral therapy in people with HIV. For the study at large: First collections came about a decade before the 2015 immediate-ART recommendation.

Survey-level resolution applied to immunoSEQ assay v3.0. Method: immunoSEQ multiplex PCR; TCRdb's copy keeps in-frame clones and lacks some. The sample has 20,000 or so clones, 84% seen once. Study-level results: Clones that had undergone expansion before ART dominated the repertoire at all time points.

The material was unsorted PBMCs, obtained 1.9 years after starting antiretroviral therapy. The receptor comes from a woman between 45 and 60 years old with HIV.

CDR3 in DNA: TGTGCCTGGATCGGGGCTCGGGAGACCCAGTACTTC. Translating it yields CAWIGARETQYF. The chain carries TRBV30 and TRBJ2-5, with D perhaps matching TRBD1 or TRBD2 (5 bases each). The CDR3 is made up of 12 amino acids. Trimming took 4 bases from V and 5 from J, leaving 11 bases between them. Germline CDR1 reads GTSNPN; CDR2 reads SVGIG (reference sequence). The full variable domain, with the rest looked up from reference TRBV30 and TRBJ2-5, is SQTIHQWPATLVQPVGSPLSLECTVEGTSNPNLYWYRQAAGRGLQLLFYSVGIGQISSEVPQNLSASRPQDRQFILSSKKLLLSDSGFYLCAWIGARETQYFGPGTRLLVL.